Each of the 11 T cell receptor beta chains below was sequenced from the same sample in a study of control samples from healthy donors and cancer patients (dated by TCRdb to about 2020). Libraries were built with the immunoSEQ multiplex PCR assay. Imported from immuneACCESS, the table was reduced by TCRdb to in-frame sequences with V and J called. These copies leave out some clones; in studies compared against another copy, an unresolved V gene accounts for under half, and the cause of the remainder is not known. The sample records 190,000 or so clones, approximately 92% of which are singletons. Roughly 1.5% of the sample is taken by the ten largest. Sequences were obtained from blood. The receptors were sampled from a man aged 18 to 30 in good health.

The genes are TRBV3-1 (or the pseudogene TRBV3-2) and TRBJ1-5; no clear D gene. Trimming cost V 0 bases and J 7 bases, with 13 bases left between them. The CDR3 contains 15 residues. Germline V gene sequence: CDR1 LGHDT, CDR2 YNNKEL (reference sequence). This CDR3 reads CASSQDRGTFQPQHF. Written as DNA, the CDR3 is TGTGCCAGCAGCCAAGATCGGGGAACATTCCAGCCCCAGCATTTT.

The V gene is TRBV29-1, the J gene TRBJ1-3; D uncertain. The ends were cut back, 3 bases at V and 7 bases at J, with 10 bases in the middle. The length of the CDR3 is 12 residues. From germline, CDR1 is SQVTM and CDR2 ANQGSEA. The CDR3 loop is CSVDGGANTIYF. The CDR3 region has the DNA TGCAGCGTTGACGGTGGAGCGAACACCATATATTTT.

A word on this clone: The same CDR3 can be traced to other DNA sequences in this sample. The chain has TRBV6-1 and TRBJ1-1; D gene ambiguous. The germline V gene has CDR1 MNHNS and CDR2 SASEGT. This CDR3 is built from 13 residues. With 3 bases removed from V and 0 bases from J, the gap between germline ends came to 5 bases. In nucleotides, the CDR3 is TGTGCCAGCAGTGAGTATATGAACACTGAAGCTTTCTTT. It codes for CASSEYMNTEAFF.

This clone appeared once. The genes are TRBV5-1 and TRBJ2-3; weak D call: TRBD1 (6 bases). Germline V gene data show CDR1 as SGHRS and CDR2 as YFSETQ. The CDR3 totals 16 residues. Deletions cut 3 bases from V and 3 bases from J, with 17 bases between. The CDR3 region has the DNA TGCGCCAGCAGCTGGGAACAGGGTAGAGGAACAGATACGCAGTATTTT. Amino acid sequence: CASSWEQGRGTDTQYF.

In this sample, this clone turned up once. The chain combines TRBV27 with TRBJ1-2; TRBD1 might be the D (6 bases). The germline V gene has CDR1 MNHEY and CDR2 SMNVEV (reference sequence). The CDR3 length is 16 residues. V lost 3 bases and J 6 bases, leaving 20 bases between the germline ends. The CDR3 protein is CASSLIRDINLDGYTF. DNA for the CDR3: TGTGCCAGCAGTTTGATCCGGGACATCAATTTGGATGGCTACACCTTC.

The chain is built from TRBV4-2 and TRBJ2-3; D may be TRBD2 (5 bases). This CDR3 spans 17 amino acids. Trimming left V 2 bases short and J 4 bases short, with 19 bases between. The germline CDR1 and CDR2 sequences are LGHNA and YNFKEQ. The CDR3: CASSQSSLALYADTQYF. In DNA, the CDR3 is TGTGCCAGCAGCCAATCGTCCCTAGCATTATATGCAGATACGCAGTATTTT.

The CDR3 is CASSSGTGNGYTF. The CDR3 region has the DNA TGTGCCAGCAGCTCAGGGACAGGGAATGGCTACACCTTC. V gene TRBV7-9 combines with J gene TRBJ1-2; 9 bases agree with TRBD1. This CDR3 has 13 amino acids. The V gene end was trimmed by 4 bases and the J gene end by 6 bases; junction bases not matched to a gene: 3. CDR1 is SEHNR, CDR2 FQNEAQ, per germline (reference sequence).

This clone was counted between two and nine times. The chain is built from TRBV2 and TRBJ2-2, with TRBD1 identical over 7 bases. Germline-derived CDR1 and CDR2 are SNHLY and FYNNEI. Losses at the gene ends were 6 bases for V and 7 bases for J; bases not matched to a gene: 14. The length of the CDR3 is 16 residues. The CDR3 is CASRRRGQGFVGELFF. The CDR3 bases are TGTGCCAGCAGACGAAGGGGGCAGGGGTTCGTCGGGGAGCTGTTTTTT.

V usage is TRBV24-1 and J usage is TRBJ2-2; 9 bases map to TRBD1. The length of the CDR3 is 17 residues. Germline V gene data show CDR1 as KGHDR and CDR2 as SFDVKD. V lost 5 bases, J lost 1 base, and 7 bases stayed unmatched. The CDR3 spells CATSAWTGVGNTGELFF. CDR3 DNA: TGTGCCACCAGTGCTTGGACAGGGGTGGGGAACACCGGGGAGCTGTTTTTT.

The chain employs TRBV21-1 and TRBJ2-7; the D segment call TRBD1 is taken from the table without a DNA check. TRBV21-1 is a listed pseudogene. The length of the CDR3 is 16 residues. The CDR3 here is CASTGFGDRESYEQYF. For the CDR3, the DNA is TGTGCCAGCACCGGATTTGGGGACAGGGAGTCCTACGAGCAGTACTTC.

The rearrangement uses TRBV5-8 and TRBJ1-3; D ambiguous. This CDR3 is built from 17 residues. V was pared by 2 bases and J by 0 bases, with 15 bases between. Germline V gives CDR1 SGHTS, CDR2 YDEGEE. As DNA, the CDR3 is TGTGCCAGCAGCTTACATCAGGCTTGGAGCTCTGGAAACACCATATATTTT. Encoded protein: CASSLHQAWSSGNTIYF.